The clone carrying this T cell receptor beta chain has just a few counts. Profiled with immunoSEQ multiplex PCR; TCRdb holds only in-frame clones, not every one. The table has about 130,000 clones, 65% to 85% seen once; the top ten hold 5.8%. The sample is drawn from a study of radiation and T cells in renal cell carcinoma. The time point is: blood 2 weeks post-SBRT. Described treatment: 15 Gy SBRT to primary tumor, nephrectomy 4 weeks later. With V trimmed by 1 base and J by 6 bases, 4 bases remained unmatched. Germline values: CDR1 SGHTA, CDR2 FQGNSA. There are 15 residues in the CDR3. Here the sequenced sample was blood, taken from a patient whose treatment included radiotherapy and nephrectomy. This TCR derives from a man in his fifties or sixties with renal cell carcinoma. The V gene is TRBV7-2, the J gene TRBJ2-1; 9 nucleotides align to TRBD2. CDR3 bases: TGTGCCAGCAGCTTAGTTCCTAGCGGGGTCAATGAGCAGTTCTTC. This codes for CASSLVPSGVNEQFF.